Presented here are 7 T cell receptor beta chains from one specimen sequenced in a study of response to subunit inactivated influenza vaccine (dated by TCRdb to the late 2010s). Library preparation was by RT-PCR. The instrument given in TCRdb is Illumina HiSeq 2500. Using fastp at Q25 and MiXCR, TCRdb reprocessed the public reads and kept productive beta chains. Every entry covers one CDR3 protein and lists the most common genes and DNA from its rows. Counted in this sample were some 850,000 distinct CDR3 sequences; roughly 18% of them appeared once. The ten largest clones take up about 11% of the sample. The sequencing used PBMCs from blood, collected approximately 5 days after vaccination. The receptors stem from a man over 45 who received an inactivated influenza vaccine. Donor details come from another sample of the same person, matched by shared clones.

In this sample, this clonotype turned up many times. CDR3 in DNA: TGCAGCGCCCCGTCGACTAGCGGGGTTAGCACAGATACGCAGTATTTT. Protein product: CSAPSTSGVSTDTQYF. This chain links TRBV29-1 with TRBJ2-3, with TRBD2 matching over 11 bases. The CDR3 spans 16 residues. V trimming: 7 bases; J trimming: 0 bases; junction bases outside the gene matches: 9. CDR1 is SQVTM and CDR2 is ANQGSEA in the germline V gene.

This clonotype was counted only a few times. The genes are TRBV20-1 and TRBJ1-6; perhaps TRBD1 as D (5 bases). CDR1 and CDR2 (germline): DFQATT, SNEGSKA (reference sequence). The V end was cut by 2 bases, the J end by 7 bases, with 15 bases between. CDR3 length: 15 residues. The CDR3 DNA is TGCAGTGCTAGAATAGGGAGCAGGGAGAATTCACCCCTCCACTTT. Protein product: CSARIGSRENSPLHF.

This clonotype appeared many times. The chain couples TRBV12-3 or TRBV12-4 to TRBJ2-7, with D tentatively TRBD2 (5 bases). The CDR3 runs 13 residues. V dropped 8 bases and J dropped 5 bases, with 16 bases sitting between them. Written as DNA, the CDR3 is TGTGCCAGCCCTGGACTGCCCAAAGACGAGCAGTACTTC. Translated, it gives CASPGLPKDEQYF.

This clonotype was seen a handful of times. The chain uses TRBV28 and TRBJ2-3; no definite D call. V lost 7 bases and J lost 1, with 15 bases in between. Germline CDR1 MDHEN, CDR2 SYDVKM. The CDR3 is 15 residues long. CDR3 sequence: CASNPPARRTDTQYF. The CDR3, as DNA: TGTGCCAGCAACCCCCCCGCCAGGCGCACAGATACGCAGTATTTT.

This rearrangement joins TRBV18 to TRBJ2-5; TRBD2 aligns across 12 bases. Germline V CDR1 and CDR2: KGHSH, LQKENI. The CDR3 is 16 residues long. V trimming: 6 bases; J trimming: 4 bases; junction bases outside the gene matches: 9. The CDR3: CASSTGTSGLAETQYF. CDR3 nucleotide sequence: TGTGCCAGCTCGACTGGGACTAGCGGGCTGGCAGAGACCCAGTACTTC.

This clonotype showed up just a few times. CDR3 DNA sequence: TGCGCCAGCAGCTTGGTAGCGGGGTCCCAGTACTTC. It specifies CASSLVAGSQYF. The chain employs TRBV5-1 and TRBJ2-7, with 8 positions matching TRBD2. Germline CDR1 reads SGHRS; CDR2 reads YFSETQ. The CDR3 is 12 amino acids. Germline trimming cut 0 bases from V and 10 bases from J; bases unmatched to any gene: 3.

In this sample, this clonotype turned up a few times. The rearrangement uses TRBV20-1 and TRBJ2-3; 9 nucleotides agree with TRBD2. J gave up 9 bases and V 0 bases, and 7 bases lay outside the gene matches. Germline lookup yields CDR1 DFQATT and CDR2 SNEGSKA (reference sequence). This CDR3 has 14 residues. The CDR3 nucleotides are TGCAGTGCTAGAGAAGGCGGGAGGGCCGGGACGCAGTATTTT. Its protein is CSAREGGRAGTQYF.